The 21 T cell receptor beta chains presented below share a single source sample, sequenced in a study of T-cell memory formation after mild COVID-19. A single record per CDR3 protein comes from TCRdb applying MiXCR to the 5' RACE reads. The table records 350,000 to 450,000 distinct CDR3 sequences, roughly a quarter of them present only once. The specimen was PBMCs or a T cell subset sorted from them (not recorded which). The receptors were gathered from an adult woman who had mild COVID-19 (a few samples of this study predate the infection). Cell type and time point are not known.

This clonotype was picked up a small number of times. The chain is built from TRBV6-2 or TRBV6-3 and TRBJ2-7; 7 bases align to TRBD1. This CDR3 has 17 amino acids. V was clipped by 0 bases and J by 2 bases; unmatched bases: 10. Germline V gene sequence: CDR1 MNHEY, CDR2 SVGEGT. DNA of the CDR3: TGTGCCAGCAGTTACTCGATTGGTGGGACAGCCACCTACGAGCAGTACTTC. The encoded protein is CASSYSIGGTATYEQYF.

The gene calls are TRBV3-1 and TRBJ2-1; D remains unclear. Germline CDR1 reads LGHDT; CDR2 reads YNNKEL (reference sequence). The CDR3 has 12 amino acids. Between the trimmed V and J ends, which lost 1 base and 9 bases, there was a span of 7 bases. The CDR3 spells CASSQAYGEQFF. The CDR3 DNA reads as TGTGCCAGCAGCCAAGCTTACGGTGAGCAGTTCTTC.

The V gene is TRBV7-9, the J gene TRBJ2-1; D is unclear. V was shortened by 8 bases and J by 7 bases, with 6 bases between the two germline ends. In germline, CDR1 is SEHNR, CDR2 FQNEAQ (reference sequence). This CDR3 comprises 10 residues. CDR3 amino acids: CASGRNEQFF. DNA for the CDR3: TGTGCCAGCGGGCGGAATGAGCAGTTCTTC.

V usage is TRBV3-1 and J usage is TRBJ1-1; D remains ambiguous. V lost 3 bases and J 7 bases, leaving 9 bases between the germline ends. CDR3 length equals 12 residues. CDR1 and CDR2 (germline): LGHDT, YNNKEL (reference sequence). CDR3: CASSQGKGEAFF. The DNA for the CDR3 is TGTGCCAGCAGCCAGGGGAAAGGTGAAGCTTTCTTT.

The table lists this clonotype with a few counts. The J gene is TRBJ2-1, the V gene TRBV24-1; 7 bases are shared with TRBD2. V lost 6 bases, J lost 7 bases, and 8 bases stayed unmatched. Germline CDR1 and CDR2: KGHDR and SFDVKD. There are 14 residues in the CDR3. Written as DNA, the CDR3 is TGTGCCACCAGTATCGGGACTACCCAAAATGAGCAGTTCTTC. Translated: CATSIGTTQNEQFF.

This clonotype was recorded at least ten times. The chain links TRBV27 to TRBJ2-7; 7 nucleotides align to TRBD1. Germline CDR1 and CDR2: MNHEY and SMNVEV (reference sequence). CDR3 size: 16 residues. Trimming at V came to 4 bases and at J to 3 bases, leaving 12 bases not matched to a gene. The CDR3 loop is CASSSYVSGTDYEQYF. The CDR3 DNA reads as TGTGCCAGCAGTTCCTACGTCTCCGGGACAGACTACGAGCAGTACTTC.

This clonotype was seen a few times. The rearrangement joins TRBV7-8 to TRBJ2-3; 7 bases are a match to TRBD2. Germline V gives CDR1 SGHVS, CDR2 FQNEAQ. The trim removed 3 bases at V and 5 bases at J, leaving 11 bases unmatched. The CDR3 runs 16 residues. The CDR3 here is CASSFQTSRRGDTQYF. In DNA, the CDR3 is TGTGCCAGCAGCTTCCAGACTAGCCGGCGTGGAGATACGCAGTATTTT.

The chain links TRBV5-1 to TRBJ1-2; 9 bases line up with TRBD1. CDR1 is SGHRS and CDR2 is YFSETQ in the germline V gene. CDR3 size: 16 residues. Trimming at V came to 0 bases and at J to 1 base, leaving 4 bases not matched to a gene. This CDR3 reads CASSLDRGQGNYGYTF. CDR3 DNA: TGCGCCAGCAGCTTGGACAGGGGGCAGGGTAACTATGGCTACACCTTC.

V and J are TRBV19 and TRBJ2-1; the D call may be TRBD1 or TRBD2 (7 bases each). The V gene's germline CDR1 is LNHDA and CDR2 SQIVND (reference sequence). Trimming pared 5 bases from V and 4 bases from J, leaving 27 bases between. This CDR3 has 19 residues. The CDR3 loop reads CASSSHRAPGGALYNEQFF. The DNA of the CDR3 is TGTGCCAGTAGTTCTCACCGGGCCCCAGGGGGGGCCCTTTACAATGAGCAGTTCTTC.

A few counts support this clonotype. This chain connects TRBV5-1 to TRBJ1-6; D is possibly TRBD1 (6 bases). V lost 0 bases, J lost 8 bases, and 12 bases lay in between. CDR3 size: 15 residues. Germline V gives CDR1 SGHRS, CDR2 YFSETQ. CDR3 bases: TGCGCCAGCAGCTTGGGACAGGCCGGTTATTCACCCCTCCACTTT. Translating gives CASSLGQAGYSPLHF.

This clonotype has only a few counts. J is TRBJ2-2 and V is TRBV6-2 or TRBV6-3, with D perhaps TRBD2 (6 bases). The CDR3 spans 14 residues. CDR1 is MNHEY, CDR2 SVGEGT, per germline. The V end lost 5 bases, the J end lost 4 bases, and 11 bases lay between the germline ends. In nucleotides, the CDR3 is TGTGCCAGCAGTCCTTTAGCGGTCACCGGGGAGCTGTTTTTT. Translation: CASSPLAVTGELFF.

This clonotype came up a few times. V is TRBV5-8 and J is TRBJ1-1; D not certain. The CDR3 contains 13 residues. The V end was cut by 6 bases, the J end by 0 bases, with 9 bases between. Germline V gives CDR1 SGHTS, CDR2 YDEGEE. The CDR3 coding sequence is TGTGCCAGCACGGGGATGATGAACACTGAAGCTTTCTTT. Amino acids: CASTGMMNTEAFF. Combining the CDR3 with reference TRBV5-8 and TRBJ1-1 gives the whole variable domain EAGVTQSPTHLIKTRGQQATLRCSPISGHTSVYWYQQALGLGLQFLLWYDEGEERNRGNFPPRFSGRQFPNYSSELNVNALELEDSALYLCASTGMMNTEAFFGQGTRLTVV.

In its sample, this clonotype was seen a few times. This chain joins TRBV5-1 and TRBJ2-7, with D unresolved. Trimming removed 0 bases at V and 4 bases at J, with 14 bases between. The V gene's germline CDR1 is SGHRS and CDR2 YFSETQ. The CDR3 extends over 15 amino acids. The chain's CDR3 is CASSLGVFSNYEQYF. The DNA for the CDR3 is TGCGCCAGCAGCTTGGGCGTCTTTTCAAATTACGAGCAGTACTTC.

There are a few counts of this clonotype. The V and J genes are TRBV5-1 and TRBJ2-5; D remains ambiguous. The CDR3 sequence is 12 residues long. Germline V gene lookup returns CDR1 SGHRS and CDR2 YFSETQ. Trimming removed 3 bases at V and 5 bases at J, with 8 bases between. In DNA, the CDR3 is TGCGCCAGCAGCTCGTCTGTGGAGACCCAGTACTTC. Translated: CASSSSVETQYF.

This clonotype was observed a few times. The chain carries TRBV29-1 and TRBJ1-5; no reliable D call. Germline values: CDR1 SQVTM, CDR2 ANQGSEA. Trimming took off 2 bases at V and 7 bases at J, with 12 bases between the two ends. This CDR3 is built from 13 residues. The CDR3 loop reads CSVETGEDQPQHF. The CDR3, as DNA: TGCAGCGTTGAAACCGGGGAAGACCAGCCCCAGCATTTT.

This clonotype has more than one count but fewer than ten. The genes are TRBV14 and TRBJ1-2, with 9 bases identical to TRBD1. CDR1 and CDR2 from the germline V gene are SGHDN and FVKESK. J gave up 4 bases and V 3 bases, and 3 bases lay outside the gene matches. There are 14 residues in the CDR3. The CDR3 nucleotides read TGTGCCAGCAGCCAGGGACAGGGAACCTATGGCTACACCTTC. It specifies CASSQGQGTYGYTF.

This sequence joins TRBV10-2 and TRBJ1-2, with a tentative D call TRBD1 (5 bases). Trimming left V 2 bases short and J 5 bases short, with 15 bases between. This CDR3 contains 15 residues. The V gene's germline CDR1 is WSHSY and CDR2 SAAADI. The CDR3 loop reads CASSETQGGGYGYTF. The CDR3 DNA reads TGCGCCAGCAGTGAGACGCAGGGAGGAGGGTATGGCTACACCTTC.

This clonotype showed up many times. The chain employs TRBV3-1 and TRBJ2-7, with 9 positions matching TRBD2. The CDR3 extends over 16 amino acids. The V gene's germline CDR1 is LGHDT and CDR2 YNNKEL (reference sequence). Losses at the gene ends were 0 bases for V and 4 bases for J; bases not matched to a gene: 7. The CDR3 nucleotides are TGTGCCAGCAGCCAAGAGGCGACTAGCGGTAGATACGAGCAGTACTTC. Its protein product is CASSQEATSGRYEQYF.

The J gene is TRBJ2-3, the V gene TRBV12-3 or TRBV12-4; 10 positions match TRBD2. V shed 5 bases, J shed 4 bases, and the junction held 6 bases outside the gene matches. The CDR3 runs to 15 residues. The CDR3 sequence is CASSLAGTSADTQYF. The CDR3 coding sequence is TGTGCCAGCAGTCTCGCCGGGACTAGCGCAGATACGCAGTATTTT.

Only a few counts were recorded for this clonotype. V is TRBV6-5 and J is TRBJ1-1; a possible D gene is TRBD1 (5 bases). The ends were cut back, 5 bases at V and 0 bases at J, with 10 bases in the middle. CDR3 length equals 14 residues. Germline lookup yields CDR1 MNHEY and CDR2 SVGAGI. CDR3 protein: CASSQRQLNTEAFF. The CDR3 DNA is TGTGCCAGCAGTCAGAGACAGCTGAACACTGAAGCTTTCTTT.

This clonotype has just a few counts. For the CDR3, the DNA is TGCGCCAGCAGCGCCCCTGAGGATACGAACACTGAAGCTTTCTTT. As protein: CASSAPEDTNTEAFF. V is TRBV5-1 and J is TRBJ1-1; D not resolved. The V end was cut by 4 bases, the J end by 1 base, with 14 bases between. This CDR3 has 15 residues. Looked up from germline, CDR1 is SGHRS and CDR2 is YFSETQ.